One and the same sample provided the 4 T cell receptor beta chains below, sequenced in a study of blood T cell repertoires in COVID-19. Using immunoSEQ multiplex PCR, the repertoire was profiled, and TCRdb retains in-frame clones only, with some absent. The table lists approximately 150,000 clones, around 83% of them singletons. Material for sequencing was peripheral blood. The receptors shown here come from a woman in her 70s who had recovered from COVID-19.

This clone was counted a few times. The chain employs TRBV5-1 and TRBJ2-1; maybe TRBD2 (6 bases). There are 14 residues in the CDR3. Germline V gene data show CDR1 as SGHRS and CDR2 as YFSETQ. V dropped 5 bases and J dropped 7 bases, with 16 bases sitting between them. Here the CDR3 DNA reads TGCGCCAGCAGTTTCGGGAGTATGGGGAATGAGCAGTTCTTC. It translates to CASSFGSMGNEQFF.

The sample holds one count of this clone. The rearrangement joins TRBV7-9 to TRBJ1-1, with a tentative D call TRBD1 (6 bases). The germline gives CDR1 SEHNR, CDR2 FQNEAQ (reference sequence). The germline V and J ends were trimmed by 1 base and 10 bases, with 13 bases remaining between them. The CDR3 contains 13 residues. The CDR3 here is CASSLVAGDAAFF. DNA of the CDR3: TGTGCCAGCAGCTTAGTGGCAGGGGATGCAGCTTTCTTT.

The chain joins TRBV4-2 to TRBJ1-1; the D is unclear. Trimming took 3 bases from V and 6 from J, leaving 14 bases between them. The CDR3 has 14 amino acids. Germline CDR1 reads LGHNA; CDR2 reads YNFKEQ. This CDR3 reads CASSQIGLGAEAFF. CDR3 nucleotide sequence: TGTGCCAGCAGCCAGATAGGACTTGGGGCTGAAGCTTTCTTT.

In its sample, this clone was seen many times. The chain links TRBV6-6 to TRBJ1-1; D uncertain. This CDR3 comprises 12 residues. V was clipped by 4 bases and J by 13 bases, with 16 bases between them. The germline gives CDR1 MNHNY, CDR2 SVGAGI (reference sequence). DNA of the CDR3: TGTGCCAGCAGTTTTTCGTTGGCGGCGCATTTCTTT. Its translation: CASSFSLAAHFF.